A selection of T cell receptor beta chains follows, all from one sample in a study of blood T cell repertoires in COVID-19. Some clones are missing from TCRdb's copy, which holds only in-frame ones; the method was immunoSEQ multiplex PCR. The sample lists 120,000 to 150,000 clones, roughly 84% seen once, with roughly 5.7% in the top ten. The specimen was PBMCs or T cells enriched from blood (not recorded which). These receptors came from a woman aged 45-59 years who had been exposed to COVID-19. Both conserved end residues are part of each CDR3. The D gene is left open where the match is weak. Clone size is given for some rows only: seen once, a few or many times, or a class if the clone is expanded.

TRBJ2-7	TRBV2	-	-	TGTGCCAGCAGTGAGCGAATCTCCTACGAGCAGTACTTC	CASSERISYEQYF
TRBJ1-1	TRBV7-8	TRBD1	-	TGTGCCAGCAGCTTATTGGAGGGGGCAAGGACTGAAGCTTTCTTT	CASSLLEGARTEAFF
TRBJ1-2	TRBV27	-	-	TGTGCCAGCAGTTTATCGGTACAGGGACGGAACTATGGCTACACCTTC	CASSLSVQGRNYGYTF
TRBJ2-3	TRBV5-1	-	-	TGCGCCAGCAGCGCGCAGGGTTTCACAGATACGCAGTATTTT	CASSAQGFTDTQYF
TRBJ1-1	TRBV29-1	-	-	TGCAGCGCCACAACAGCGAACACTGAAGCTTTCTTT	CSATTANTEAFF
TRBJ2-2	TRBV10-3	TRBD1	-	TGTGCCATCTCCTCGGACAGGGCTGGCACCGGGGAGCTGTTTTTT	CAISSDRAGTGELFF
TRBJ1-4	TRBV19	-	-	TGTGCCAGTAGGAGGGGGGGGGCGAGGGCTAATGAAAAACTGTTTTTT	CASRRGGARANEKLFF
TRBJ1-5	TRBV6-5	TRBD1	-	TGTGCCAGCAGGCCTACAGGGGCCGGTGTGGCCCAGCATTTT	CASRPTGAGVAQHF
TRBJ2-2	TRBV9	-	-	TGTGCCAGCAGCGTGCAGGGTGCGGGGGAGCTGTTTTTT	CASSVQGAGELFF
TRBJ1-5	TRBV7-2	TRBD1	-	TGTGCCAGCAGCCCCTCCGGGACAGGGTTCCGCAATCAGCCCCAGCATTTT	CASSPSGTGFRNQPQHF
TRBJ2-7	TRBV5-4	-	few	TGTGCCAGCAGCTTGGGGCACGGCGGTTACGAGCAGTACTTC	CASSLGHGGYEQYF
TRBJ2-3	TRBV9	TRBD2	-	TGTGCCAGCAGCGTTAGCGGGGGGGCCGCAGATACGCAGTATTTT	CASSVSGGAADTQYF
TRBJ2-2	TRBV7-6	TRBD1	-	TGTGCCAGCAGCCCCAGGACAGGGGGCACGGGGGAGCTGTTTTTT	CASSPRTGGTGELFF
TRBJ1-2	TRBV12-3/TRBV12-4	-	-	TGTGCCAGCAGTTTCTCGGGTGGCTACACCTTC	CASSFSGGYTF
TRBJ2-3	TRBV7-7	-	-	TGTGCCAGCAGCCGTAACATTGGCGGGGATACGCAGTATTTT	CASSRNIGGDTQYF
TRBJ2-7	TRBV5-1	TRBD2	-	TGCGCCAGCAGCTTGTGGGCTAGCGGGGGCCAAACCTACGAGCAGTACTTC	CASSLWASGGQTYEQYF
TRBJ2-3	TRBV5-4	-	-	TGTGCCAGCAGCTCGAAAGTCGGTGCAGATACGCAGTATTTT	CASSSKVGADTQYF
TRBJ1-2	TRBV5-1	-	-	TGCGCCAGCAGCGTTTTAGGAGGGGACTATGGCTACACCTTC	CASSVLGGDYGYTF
TRBJ2-1	TRBV9	TRBD2	-	TGTGCCAGCAGCGTAGTTGACCGAGCGGGAGGGCCTCGGGGCAATGAGCAGTTCTTC	CASSVVDRAGGPRGNEQFF
TRBJ2-2	TRBV7-2	-	-	TGTGCCAGCAGCTCCGGAGGTCCCGGGGAGCTGTTTTTT	CASSSGGPGELFF
TRBJ1-3	TRBV3-1/TRBV3-2	-	-	TGTGCCAGCAGCCGCGCCTCTGGAAACACCATATATTTT	CASSRASGNTIYF
TRBJ2-5	TRBV2	-	few	TGTGCCAGCGGTCGGGTCAACGGTGGAGAGACCCAGTACTTC	CASGRVNGGETQYF
TRBJ2-7	TRBV5-4	-	-	TGTGCCAGCAGCTCTGACGGGACCTACGAGCAGTACTTC	CASSSDGTYEQYF
TRBJ2-5	TRBV29-1	-	-	TGCAGCGTTGTAGGTAGGGGGTTGGAGACCCAGTACTTC	CSVVGRGLETQYF
TRBJ2-1	TRBV30	-	-	TGTGCCTGGAGGGGGGGGCAGAATATCGATGAGCAGTTCTTC	CAWRGGQNIDEQFF
TRBJ2-7	TRBV6-2/TRBV6-3	TRBD2	-	TGTGCCAGCAGTCGCCTAGCGGGGTCCTACGAGCAGTACTTC	CASSRLAGSYEQYF
TRBJ1-5	TRBV7-2	TRBD1	-	TGTGCCAGCAGCACCAGACAGGGTGACAATCAGCCCCAGCATTTT	CASSTRQGDNQPQHF
TRBJ2-3	TRBV27	-	-	TGTGCCAGCAGTCCCCTTGGACAGCATATCACAGATACGCAGTATTTT	CASSPLGQHITDTQYF
TRBJ2-1	TRBV5-1	-	-	TGCGCCAGCACGGGTTCCTACAATGAGCAGTTCTTC	CASTGSYNEQFF
TRBJ1-5	TRBV12-5	-	-	TGTGCTAGTGGTTTGGTACCCCCAGGGGATCCGAGTCAGCCCCAGCATTTT	CASGLVPPGDPSQPQHF
TRBJ2-7	TRBV3-1/TRBV3-2	-	-	TGTGCCAGCAGCCAAGGAAATAACAGTCCCTACGAGCAGTACTTC	CASSQGNNSPYEQYF
TRBJ2-2	TRBV25-1	-	-	TGTGCCAGCGGCAGGGGCTTAGACACCGGGGAGCTGTTTTTT	CASGRGLDTGELFF
TRBJ2-3	TRBV12-5	TRBD2	-	TGTGCTAGTGGTTTGGTAGCGCACCGGGGACTAGCGGGATTAGATACGCAGTATTTT	CASGLVAHRGLAGLDTQYF
TRBJ1-1	TRBV28	-	-	TGTGCCAGCTCCGAACTTCGCACTGAAGCTTTCTTT	CASSELRTEAFF
TRBJ1-2	TRBV19	TRBD1	-	TGTGCCAGTACCTTGGGACAGATGGTCTATGGCTACACCTTC	CASTLGQMVYGYTF